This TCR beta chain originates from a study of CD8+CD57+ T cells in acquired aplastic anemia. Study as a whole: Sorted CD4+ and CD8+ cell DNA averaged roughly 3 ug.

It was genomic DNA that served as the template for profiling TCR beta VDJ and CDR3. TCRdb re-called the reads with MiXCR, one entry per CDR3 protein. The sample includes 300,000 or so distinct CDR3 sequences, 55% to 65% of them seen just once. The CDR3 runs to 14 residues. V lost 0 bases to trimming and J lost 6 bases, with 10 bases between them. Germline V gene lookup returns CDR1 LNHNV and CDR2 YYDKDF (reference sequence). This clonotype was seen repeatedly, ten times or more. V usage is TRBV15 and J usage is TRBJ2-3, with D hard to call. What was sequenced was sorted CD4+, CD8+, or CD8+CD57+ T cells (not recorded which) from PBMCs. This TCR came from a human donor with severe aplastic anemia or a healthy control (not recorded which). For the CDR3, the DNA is TGTGCCACCAGCAGAGATATGGTGGCGGATACGCAGTATTTT. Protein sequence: CATSRDMVADTQYF.